Following are 31 T cell receptor beta chains from one sample sequenced in a study of OX40 agonist ivuxolimab in advanced cancers. Using immunoSEQ multiplex PCR, the repertoire was profiled, and TCRdb retains in-frame clones only, with some absent. The sample has around 60,000 clones; over 90% are singletons. This specimen was CD4+ or CD8+ T cells sorted from blood, taken in a trial of the OX40 agonist ivuxolimab. Receptors were obtained from an adult with an advanced solid tumor such as melanoma, head and neck, liver or kidney cancer.

The chain joins TRBV19 to TRBJ1-5; no definite D call. Looked up from germline, CDR1 is LNHDA and CDR2 is SQIVND (reference sequence). This CDR3 region has 15 residues. Trimming removed 3 bases from V and 0 bases from J, with 9 bases in between. The CDR3, as DNA: TGTGCCAGTAGTATTTCCAGTTATAGCAATCAGCCCCAGCATTTT. It specifies CASSISSYSNQPQHF.

This chain joins TRBV29-1 and TRBJ2-3; D possibly corresponds to TRBD2 (6 bases). The CDR3 contains 15 residues. Looked up from germline, CDR1 is SQVTM and CDR2 is ANQGSEA. V lost 1 base to trimming and J lost 4 bases, with 15 bases between them. In nucleotides, the CDR3 is TGCAGCGTTGAAGTAGTTGCCGGGAGTCCAGATACGCAGTATTTT. It is translated as CSVEVVAGSPDTQYF.

CDR3 bases: TGCAGTGCTAGAGGGACAGAGCAGTACTTC. Residues: CSARGTEQYF. The chain couples TRBV20-1 to TRBJ2-7; a weak D match, TRBD1 (5 bases). V was clipped by 1 base and J by 7 bases, with 5 bases between them. Germline CDR1 is DFQATT and CDR2 is SNEGSKA (reference sequence). The CDR3 consists of 10 residues.

This clone was observed a few times. Here the CDR3 reads CASSVDAGQGEQQYF. The DNA of the CDR3 is TGTGCCAGCAGCGTAGATGCGGGACAGGGTGAGCAGCAGTACTTC. The chain carries TRBV9 and TRBJ2-7, with 9 bases lining up with TRBD1. V gave up 0 bases and J gave up 8 bases; unmatched junction bases: 9. Germline V CDR1 and CDR2: SGDLS, YYNGEE. The CDR3 is 15 amino acids.

This sequence joins TRBV5-6 and TRBJ1-1; 8 bases are shared with TRBD1. Germline CDR1 SGHDT, CDR2 YYEEEE. With 3 bases clipped from V and 5 bases from J, the junction kept 12 bases outside the gene matches. This CDR3 has 16 residues. CDR3 in DNA: TGTGCCAGCAGCTACGCCGAGGCAGGGGGCTGGACTGAAGCTTTCTTT. Protein: CASSYAEAGGWTEAFF.

The V and J genes are TRBV7-2 and TRBJ2-1; D ambiguous. V was shortened by 0 bases and J by 1 base, with 4 bases between the two germline ends. The CDR3 runs 14 residues. Germline CDR1 and CDR2: SGHTA and FQGNSA. The CDR3 loop reads CASSLAGSYNEQFF. In nucleotides, the CDR3 is TGTGCCAGCAGCTTAGCGGGATCCTACAATGAGCAGTTCTTC.

The rearrangement uses TRBV13 and TRBJ2-7, with 8 bases that match TRBD1. This CDR3 has 15 residues. Germline V gene sequence: CDR1 PRHDT, CDR2 FYEKMQ (reference sequence). V lost 5 bases and J lost 7; bases outside the gene matches: 13. The CDR3 DNA is TGTGCCAGCAGCCAAGGACAGGGAGGCGTGAGAGAGCAGTACTTC. This translates into CASSQGQGGVREQYF.

The chain has TRBV30 and TRBJ2-7; 10 bases match TRBD2. V lost 5 bases to trimming and J lost 0 bases; unmatched junction nucleotides: 4. Germline V CDR1 and CDR2: GTSNPN, SVGIG (reference sequence). The CDR3 consists of 14 residues. The CDR3 here is CAWQLAGLSYEQYF. The DNA for the CDR3 is TGTGCCTGGCAACTAGCGGGGCTCTCCTACGAGCAGTACTTC.

The chain links TRBV4-1 to TRBJ2-5; D remains unclear. Per the germline V gene, CDR1 is MGHRA and CDR2 is YSYEKL. The CDR3 loop spans 14 amino acids. Deletions cut 2 bases from V and 5 bases from J, with 12 bases between. The CDR3 reads CASSQWQVGETQYF. CDR3 bases: TGCGCCAGCAGCCAATGGCAGGTTGGGGAGACCCAGTACTTC.

This chain joins TRBV9 and TRBJ2-2, with TRBD2 identical over 7 bases. Trimming at V came to 5 bases and at J to 5 bases, leaving 9 bases not matched to a gene. CDR3 length: 15 residues. Per the germline V gene, CDR1 is SGDLS and CDR2 is YYNGEE. The chain's CDR3 is CASSRRTGGTGELFF. The CDR3 nucleotides read TGTGCCAGCAGTCGTAGAACGGGAGGAACCGGGGAGCTGTTTTTT.

The CDR3 loop is CASSYSEKLFF. DNA of the CDR3: TGTGCCAGCAGTTATTCTGAAAAACTGTTTTTT. The rearrangement links TRBV6-6 to TRBJ1-4; D not certain. The CDR3 runs 11 residues. The V and J ends lost 3 bases and 7 bases respectively, with 3 bases between them. CDR1 MNHNY and CDR2 SVGAGI come from the germline V gene (reference sequence).

This sequence joins TRBV15 and TRBJ1-2; 10 nucleotides align to TRBD1. Trimming removed 3 bases from V and 8 bases from J; junction bases left unmatched: 9. This CDR3 spans 15 amino acids. The germline V gene has CDR1 LNHNV and CDR2 YYDKDF (reference sequence). CDR3 region: CATSRPGTGERGYTF. CDR3 DNA sequence: TGTGCCACCAGCAGGCCCGGGACAGGGGAGCGAGGCTACACCTTC.

This CDR3 is CASSFLASGSAKNIQYF. For the CDR3, the DNA is TGTGCCAGCAGTTTTTTGGCTAGCGGGAGTGCCAAAAACATTCAGTACTTC. J is TRBJ2-4 and V is TRBV27, with 10 nucleotides matching TRBD2. Trimming cost V 3 bases and J 1 base; bases outside gene matches: 6. Looked up from germline, CDR1 is MNHEY and CDR2 is SMNVEV (reference sequence). The CDR3 sequence is 17 residues long.

This clone has a handful of counts. J is TRBJ1-1 and V is TRBV30, with 8 bases lining up with TRBD1. The CDR3 spans 12 residues. V lost 8 bases and J lost 4; bases outside the gene matches: 6. Germline V CDR1 and CDR2: GTSNPN, SVGIG (reference sequence). DNA of the CDR3: TGTGCCGCCGGACAGGGAGGCACTGAAGCTTTCTTT. Translating gives CAAGQGGTEAFF.

This chain joins TRBV7-8 and TRBJ2-3; tentative D call: TRBD1 (8 bases). This CDR3 is 16 amino acids long. Trimming took off 8 bases at V and 4 bases at J, with 22 bases between the two ends. Germline assignment: CDR1 SGHVS and CDR2 FQNEAQ. The CDR3 spells CASVQQGGRAPDTQYF. The CDR3 DNA reads as TGTGCCAGCGTCCAACAGGGGGGGAGGGCCCCAGATACGCAGTATTTT. Full variable domain (remainder filled in from reference TRBV7-8 and TRBJ2-3): GAGVSQSPRYKVAKRGQDVALRCDPISGHVSLFWYQQALGQGPEFLTYFQNEAQLDKSGLPSDRFFAERPEGSVSTLKIQRTQQEDSAVYLCASVQQGGRAPDTQYFGPGTRLTVL.

V is TRBV6-6 and J is TRBJ1-5; weak D call: TRBD1 (5 bases). Trimming cost V 6 bases and J 0 bases, with 9 bases left between them. This CDR3 comprises 14 residues. The germline gives CDR1 MNHNY, CDR2 SVGAGI (reference sequence). The CDR3 loop reads CASRTEYSNQPQHF. For the CDR3, the DNA is TGTGCCAGCAGGACAGAGTATAGCAATCAGCCCCAGCATTTT.

This chain connects TRBV6-5 to TRBJ2-7, with unresolved D. CDR1 is MNHEY and CDR2 is SVGAGI in the germline V gene. The CDR3 runs to 11 residues. Trimming pared 6 bases from V and 7 bases from J, leaving 10 bases between. CDR3 DNA: TGTGCCAGCAGAGGGCCTTTTGAGCAGTACTTC. It codes for CASRGPFEQYF.

The chain combines TRBV7-9 with TRBJ2-3; D ambiguous. The V and J ends lost 5 bases and 6 bases respectively, with 12 bases between them. This CDR3 has 13 amino acids. Per the germline V gene, CDR1 is SEHNR and CDR2 is FQNEAQ (reference sequence). The CDR3 loop reads CASSPIIDDTQYF. DNA of the CDR3: TGTGCCAGCAGCCCCATAATAGATGATACGCAGTATTTT. Full variable domain (outside the CDR3, taken from reference TRBV7-9 and TRBJ2-3): DTGVSQNPRHKITKRGQNVTFRCDPISEHNRLYWYRQTLGQGPEFLTYFQNEAQLEKSRLLSDRFSAERPKGSFSTLEIQRTEQGDSAMYLCASSPIIDDTQYFGPGTRLTVL.

V and J are TRBV5-1 and TRBJ1-6; 10 bases are a match to TRBD1. V trimming: 3 bases; J trimming: 6 bases; junction bases outside the gene matches: 6. The CDR3 contains 16 residues. Germline V gene sequence: CDR1 SGHRS, CDR2 YFSETQ. The CDR3 reads CASSYRQGAFNSPLHF. The DNA of the CDR3 is TGCGCCAGCAGCTATCGACAGGGGGCGTTTAATTCACCCCTCCACTTT.

The V call is TRBV5-6, the J call TRBJ2-7; a possible D gene is TRBD1 (5 bases). From germline, CDR1 is SGHDT and CDR2 YYEEEE. Trimming stripped 3 bases from V and 4 bases from J, with 20 bases between. The CDR3 loop spans 16 amino acids. The CDR3 DNA reads as TGTGCCAGCAGCTGGATGGGCAGGGAAGTATTATACGAGCAGTACTTC. Residues: CASSWMGREVLYEQYF.

This chain joins TRBV29-1 and TRBJ2-1; no clear D gene. CDR1 and CDR2 from the germline V gene are SQVTM and ANQGSEA. The CDR3 extends over 13 amino acids. Trimming took 5 bases from V and 9 from J, leaving 17 bases between them. CDR3 DNA sequence: TGCAGCGTTACCGGCACGGCCATGAGTGAGCAGTTCTTC. It encodes CSVTGTAMSEQFF.

The chain employs TRBV6-5 and TRBJ2-2; 10 bases agree with TRBD1. Per germline, CDR1 MNHEY and CDR2 SVGAGI. This CDR3 region has 14 residues. The V segment lost 10 bases and the J segment 3 bases; nucleotides outside the gene matches: 5. CDR3 coding DNA: TGTGCCATCTCCGGGACAGGGGACACCGGGGAGCTGTTTTTT. Translation gives CAISGTGDTGELFF.

This clone showed up just once. The chain employs TRBV9 and TRBJ1-4; D is uncertain. The CDR3 has 15 residues. Germline V lookup: CDR1 SGDLS, CDR2 YYNGEE. Trimming cost V 3 bases and J 7 bases, with 16 bases left between them. CDR3 bases: TGTGCCAGCAGCGATAGGACCGGAGGAGGTGAAAAACTGTTTTTT. Its protein product is CASSDRTGGGEKLFF. Full variable domain (missing parts from reference TRBV9 and TRBJ1-4): DSGVTQTPKHLITATGQRVTLRCSPRSGDLSVYWYQQSLDQGLQFLIQYYNGEERAKGNILERFSAQQFPDLHSELNLSSLELGDSALYFCASSDRTGGGEKLFFGSGTQLSVL.

The V call is TRBV28, the J call TRBJ2-5; tentatively, D is TRBD1 (6 bases). In germline, CDR1 is MDHEN, CDR2 SYDVKM. This CDR3 is 16 amino acids long. Deletions cut 2 bases from V and 2 bases from J, with 15 bases between. The CDR3, as DNA: TGTGCCAGCAGTTTAGCCAGGGGCTGGGTACAAGAGACCCAGTACTTC. It codes for CASSLARGWVQETQYF.

The chain carries TRBV28 and TRBJ2-1; D is ambiguous. Germline lookup yields CDR1 MDHEN and CDR2 SYDVKM. This CDR3 spans 17 amino acids. Between the trimmed V and J ends, which lost 4 bases and 0 bases, there was a span of 16 bases. CDR3 sequence (DNA): TGTGCCAGCAGTTCTAATAAGTGGCAGAGCTCCTACAATGAGCAGTTCTTC. It specifies CASSSNKWQSSYNEQFF.

The V and J genes are TRBV5-1 and TRBJ2-7; 13 nucleotides agree with TRBD2. With V trimmed by 5 bases and J by 2 bases, 4 bases remained unmatched. The germline V gene encodes CDR1 SGHRS and CDR2 YFSETQ. CDR3 size: 15 residues. CDR3 DNA sequence: TGCGCCAGCAGTCCAGGACTAGCGGGGGCCTACGAGCAGTACTTC. It yields the protein CASSPGLAGAYEQYF.

The chain carries TRBV30 and TRBJ1-2, with TRBD1 identical over 8 bases. Germline CDR1 and CDR2: GTSNPN and SVGIG (reference sequence). The CDR3 covers 14 residues. The V segment lost 2 bases and the J segment 4 bases; nucleotides outside the gene matches: 6. Written as DNA, the CDR3 is TGTGCCTGGAGTAGGACAGGGATATTCTATGGCTACACCTTC. It specifies CAWSRTGIFYGYTF.

V is TRBV6-5 and J is TRBJ2-3; the D gene could be TRBD1 or TRBD2 (6 bases each). The CDR3 length is 16 residues. Per the germline V gene, CDR1 is MNHEY and CDR2 is SVGAGI. With 0 bases removed from V and 2 bases from J, the gap between germline ends came to 12 bases. This CDR3 reads CASSYSEGGDTDTQYF. CDR3 coding DNA: TGTGCCAGCAGTTACTCGGAGGGGGGAGACACAGATACGCAGTATTTT.

The J gene is TRBJ1-1, the V gene TRBV5-1; D not certain. CDR1 is SGHRS, CDR2 YFSETQ, per germline. V was shortened by 3 bases and J by 0 bases, with 12 bases between the two germline ends. The CDR3 is 15 amino acids. The CDR3 DNA reads as TGCGCCAGCAGCTCCGGTCCTAGCATGAACACTGAAGCTTTCTTT. It translates to CASSSGPSMNTEAFF.

This clone was recorded only once. The chain employs TRBV7-9 and TRBJ2-1; 7 positions agree with TRBD1. V shed 4 bases and J 8 bases; nucleotides not matched to a gene: 8. The length of the CDR3 is 14 residues. CDR1 is SEHNR and CDR2 is FQNEAQ in the germline V gene (reference sequence). The CDR3 DNA reads TGTGCCAGCAGCTCAAAGACAGGGTGGGATGAGCAGTTCTTC. Translation: CASSSKTGWDEQFF.

The rearrangement links TRBV7-9 to TRBJ1-3; D perhaps matches TRBD1 (5 bases). This CDR3 spans 18 amino acids. V lost 5 bases, J lost 3 bases, and 23 bases lay in between. From germline, CDR1 is SEHNR and CDR2 FQNEAQ (reference sequence). The CDR3 bases are TGTGCCAGCAGCCCCCAGGGACTCCCCACATCCCTTGGAAACACCATATATTTT. Protein sequence: CASSPQGLPTSLGNTIYF.